This is a list of T cell receptor beta chains from one sample in a study of T cell repertoires in cytomegalovirus infection. A single record per CDR3 protein comes from TCRdb applying MiXCR to the reads. The sample consists of fewer than 150,000 distinct CDR3 sequences, around 30% of them appearing once. Antigens for these TCRs are unknown. Specimen: CD8+ T cells from cultured PBMCs, collected from culture after CMV antigen stimulation. These receptors were obtained from a human donor in good health (CMV status not recorded). Some clones in this sample may be carry-over from other donors' samples. Each CDR3 is given with its conserved first and last residue. Fields, in order: D gene, V gene, J gene, clone size, CDR3 protein, CDR3 DNA. The D gene is left open where the match is weak. Size tells how often a clone was seen (once, few, many) or the class of an expanded clone, and some rows leave it out.

NA	TRBV6-5	TRBJ1-1	few	CASSHRRTLNTEAFF	TGTGCCAGCAGCCACCGGCGAACACTGAACACTGAAGCTTTCTTT
TRBD2	TRBV27	TRBJ2-2	NA	CASSTRTSDTGELFF	TGTGCCAGCAGCACCCGTACTAGCGACACCGGGGAGCTGTTTTTT
NA	TRBV6-6	TRBJ1-1	NA	CASSPGGGTEAFF	TGTGCCAGCAGCCCCGGGGGCGGCACTGAAGCTTTCTTT
NA	TRBV7-2	TRBJ2-4	NA	CASSPLTKNIQYF	TGTGCCAGCAGCCCCTTGACCAAAAACATTCAGTACTTC
TRBD1	TRBV6-2/TRBV6-3	TRBJ1-2	NA	CASSFRDSYGYTF	TGTGCCAGCAGCTTTCGGGACAGCTATGGCTACACCTTC
TRBD2	TRBV7-6	TRBJ2-7	NA	CASTSSGGLSYEQYF	TGTGCCAGCACTTCAAGCGGGGGGCTCAGCTACGAGCAGTACTTC
TRBD1	TRBV6-2/TRBV6-3	TRBJ2-1	few	CASSYTGTGPLNQQFF	TGTGCCAGCAGTTATACCGGGACAGGGCCTTTGAATCAGCAGTTCTTC
NA	TRBV19	TRBJ1-2	NA	CASSPRGALYGYTF	TGTGCCAGTAGTCCCCGAGGGGCCCTCTATGGCTACACCTTC
NA	TRBV12-3/TRBV12-4	TRBJ1-1	many	CASSFGGGSREAFF	TGTGCCAGCAGTTTTGGGGGAGGCTCGAGGGAAGCTTTCTTT
NA	TRBV28	TRBJ2-7	few	CASSWGGDSTYEQYF	TGTGCCAGCAGTTGGGGGGGCGATTCCACCTACGAGCAGTACTTC
NA	TRBV7-2	TRBJ1-1	many	CASSWGGDETEAFF	TGTGCCAGCAGCTGGGGTGGGGACGAAACTGAAGCTTTCTTT
NA	TRBV5-6	TRBJ2-7	few	CASSLQRRIFFDEQYF	TGTGCCAGCAGCTTGCAGCGACGGATTTTTTTCGACGAGCAGTACTTC
TRBD2	TRBV7-8	TRBJ2-7	many	CASSSRGRGAPYEQYF	TGTGCCAGCAGCTCCCGTGGGCGGGGGGCCCCCTACGAGCAGTACTTC
NA	TRBV7-9	TRBJ2-7	NA	CASSLGLGPSYEQYF	TGTGCCAGCAGCTTAGGACTGGGCCCCTCCTACGAGCAGTACTTC
TRBD1	TRBV7-7	TRBJ2-1	NA	CASSSDRDNEQFF	TGTGCTAGCAGCTCTGACAGGGACAATGAGCAGTTCTTC
TRBD2	TRBV19	TRBJ2-1	NA	CASSHRGDSYNEQFF	TGTGCCAGTAGTCACCGGGGGGATTCCTACAATGAGCAGTTCTTC
NA	TRBV7-9	TRBJ2-5	few	CASSQGGRIETQYF	TGTGCCAGCAGCCAAGGGGGGCGCATAGAGACCCAGTACTTC
TRBD1	TRBV15	TRBJ1-3	NA	CATRSLPGQGYVAGNTIYF	TGTGCCACTAGATCGCTGCCGGGACAGGGTTACGTGGCTGGAAACACCATATATTTT
NA	TRBV27	TRBJ1-6	once	CASSIGSYNSPLHF	TGTGCCAGCAGTATAGGGTCCTATAATTCACCCCTCCACTTT
TRBD1	TRBV6-5	TRBJ2-5	NA	CASGQGVETQYF	TGTGCCAGTGGACAGGGGGTAGAGACCCAGTACTTC
NA	TRBV12-3/TRBV12-4	TRBJ2-3	NA	CASSLGAPWARDSAQYF	TGTGCCAGCAGTTTAGGGGCGCCGTGGGCTAGGGATTCGGCGCAGTATTTT
NA	TRBV6-2/TRBV6-3	TRBJ1-1	NA	CASRSGRLPEAFF	TGTGCCAGCAGGTCGGGACGGCTACCAGAAGCTTTCTTT
NA	TRBV18	TRBJ2-7	many	CASSPRARSSYEQYF	TGTGCCAGCTCACCCCGGGCTAGGAGCTCCTACGAGCAGTACTTC
NA	TRBV6-1	TRBJ2-1	few	CASSEARDRTYNEQFF	TGTGCCAGCAGTGAAGCCAGGGATCGGACTTACAATGAGCAGTTCTTC
TRBD2	TRBV7-2	TRBJ2-1	many	CASSLSGGTYNEQFF	TGTGCCAGCAGCTTGAGCGGGGGGACCTACAATGAGCAGTTCTTC
NA	TRBV6-8	TRBJ2-5	NA	CASSYSGQETQYF	TGTGCCAGCAGTTACTCCGGGCAAGAGACCCAGTACTTC
NA	TRBV3-1	TRBJ2-5	NA	CASSLEESALETQYF	TGTGCCAGCAGCCTGGAAGAGTCGGCGTTGGAGACCCAGTACTTC
NA	TRBV12-3/TRBV12-4	TRBJ2-7	many	CASSPGFSRHYEQYF	TGTGCCAGCAGTCCTGGATTCAGTAGGCACTACGAGCAGTACTTC
TRBD2	TRBV4-3	TRBJ2-3	NA	CASSQGVPSGRGGQDTQYF	TGCGCCAGCAGCCAAGGCGTACCTTCTGGGCGGGGGGGCCAAGATACGCAGTATTTT
NA	TRBV6-2/TRBV6-3	TRBJ1-1	NA	CASSPGRRNTEAFF	TGTGCCAGCAGTCCCGGACGGAGGAACACTGAAGCTTTCTTT
TRBD2	TRBV4-1	TRBJ2-3	NA	CASSHYGTSGGAADTQYF	TGCGCCAGCAGCCACTACGGGACTAGCGGGGGGGCCGCAGATACGCAGTATTTT
NA	TRBV6-1	TRBJ2-5	NA	CASSTPETQYF	TGTGCCAGCAGTACCCCAGAGACCCAGTACTTC
NA	TRBV7-6	TRBJ1-5	many	CASSSRQGSNQPQHF	TGTGCCAGCAGCTCCCGGCAGGGAAGCAATCAGCCCCAGCATTTT
NA	TRBV20-1	TRBJ1-5	NA	CSARYREGQPQHF	TGCAGTGCTAGATACAGGGAGGGACAGCCCCAGCATTTT
NA	TRBV9	TRBJ2-7	NA	CASSSGGPGEQYF	TGTGCCAGCAGCTCGGGCGGACCTGGCGAGCAGTACTTC
NA	TRBV4-1	TRBJ2-2	NA	CASSQDDAQSIGELFF	TGCGCCAGCAGCCAAGATGATGCACAGTCTATCGGGGAGCTGTTTTTT
NA	TRBV6-1	TRBJ2-7	few	CASSTWDRYEQYF	TGTGCCAGCAGTACGTGGGACCGCTACGAGCAGTACTTC
TRBD1	TRBV20-1	TRBJ1-1	many	CSAPRTGPSAEAFF	TGCAGTGCTCCAAGGACAGGGCCTAGCGCTGAAGCTTTCTTT
NA	TRBV15	TRBJ2-3	NA	CATSRDPMTQGEGDTQYF	TGTGCCACCAGCAGAGATCCTATGACTCAGGGAGAGGGAGATACGCAGTATTTT
NA	TRBV19	TRBJ1-2	NA	CASIPGAGGVYGYTF	TGTGCCAGTATTCCAGGGGCCGGCGGCGTCTATGGCTACACCTTC
NA	TRBV27	TRBJ2-5	NA	CASSWGGGGQETQYF	TGTGCCAGCAGTTGGGGCGGCGGAGGGCAAGAGACCCAGTACTTC
NA	TRBV9	TRBJ1-2	once	CASGGQTYGYTF	TGTGCCAGCGGGGGGCAGACCTATGGCTACACCTTC
NA	TRBV12-3/TRBV12-4	TRBJ2-7	few	CASSFGRGLSYEQYF	TGTGCCAGCAGTTTCGGGCGGGGGCTCTCCTACGAGCAGTACTTC
NA	TRBV12-3/TRBV12-4	TRBJ2-7	NA	CASSQSYYEQYF	TGTGCCAGCAGTCAGAGTTACTACGAGCAGTACTTC
NA	TRBV7-2	TRBJ2-7	NA	CASSLPGGASYEQYF	TGTGCCAGCAGCTTACCCGGGGGTGCCTCCTACGAGCAGTACTTC
NA	TRBV29-1	TRBJ2-5	NA	CSTVEGNQETQYF	TGCAGCACCGTGGAGGGGAACCAAGAGACCCAGTACTTC
TRBD1	TRBV7-9	TRBJ1-1	NA	CASSQRQGEAFF	TGTGCCAGCAGCCAACGACAGGGAGAAGCTTTCTTT
TRBD1	TRBV7-8	TRBJ1-2	many	CASSPGTGDYGYTF	TGTGCCAGCAGCCCGGGAACAGGGGACTATGGCTACACCTTC
NA	TRBV4-1	TRBJ2-1	NA	CASSQGPSYNEQFF	TGCGCCAGCAGCCAAGGCCCCTCTTACAATGAGCAGTTCTTC
NA	TRBV19	TRBJ2-1	NA	CASSIAVGDEQFF	TGTGCCAGTAGTATAGCAGTGGGTGATGAGCAGTTCTTC
TRBD2	TRBV7-2	TRBJ2-3	many	CASSFGRGHTDTQYF	TGTGCCAGCAGCTTCGGGAGGGGCCACACAGATACGCAGTATTTT
NA	TRBV7-6	TRBJ1-1	large	CASSLVLGGTEAFF	TGTGCCAGCAGCCTCGTTTTGGGGGGAACTGAAGCTTTCTTT
NA	TRBV19	TRBJ1-1	once	CASSTRYDPAEAFF	TGTGCCAGTAGTACCCGATATGACCCGGCTGAAGCTTTCTTT